The 13 T cell receptor beta chains in this list originate from one sample, sequenced in a study of T-cell reconstitution after alpha-beta-depleted transplantation in children (TCRdb year 2016). Libraries came from PCR. Sequenced using an Illumina HiSeq 2500. Molecular barcoding was employed in the preparation of TCR libraries, with unique molecular identifiers being used to normalize TCRbeta repertoire quantification. The raw public data were reprocessed by TCRdb itself: fastp quality trimming at Q25, MiXCR clonotype calling, in-frame beta chains only. Rows matching on CDR3 protein sequence are summarized as one entry with the most common DNA and genes. The sample contains hundreds of thousands of distinct CDR3 sequences, roughly 9% of them found a single time. Of the sample, 6.2% is held by the ten largest clones. Material: PBMCs from the stem cell graft donor, obtained from the stem cell graft. The source of these receptors is a human donor who donated a stem cell graft to a child with acute lymphoblastic leukemia.

This sequence joins TRBV5-1 and TRBJ2-7, with D possibly being TRBD1 (5 bases). The V gene's germline CDR1 is SGHRS and CDR2 YFSETQ. Trimming removed 3 bases at V and 6 bases at J, with 7 bases between. There are 11 residues in the CDR3. The DNA of the CDR3 is TGCGCCAGCAGCTCTGACAGCGAGCAGTACTTC. Translating gives CASSSDSEQYF. Full variable domain (missing parts from reference TRBV5-1 and TRBJ2-7): KAGVTQTPRYLIKTRGQQVTLSCSPISGHRSVSWYQQTPGQGLQFLFEYFSETQRNKGNFPGRFSGRQFSNSRSEMNVSTLELGDSALYLCASSSDSEQYFGPGTRLTVT.

This clonotype was picked up a small number of times. The rearrangement joins TRBV5-1 to TRBJ1-2, with 11 nucleotides matching TRBD1. Germline V gives CDR1 SGHRS, CDR2 YFSETQ. This CDR3 contains 14 residues. V was clipped by 4 bases and J by 7 bases; unmatched bases: 6. CDR3 sequence: CASSPGQGAGGYTF. The CDR3 coding sequence is TGCGCCAGCAGCCCCGGACAGGGGGCGGGTGGCTACACCTTC.

This clonotype was recorded many times. This chain uses TRBV24-1 with TRBJ2-7, with 9 bases aligning to TRBD1. V lost 2 bases and J lost 1; bases outside the gene matches: 2. CDR1 KGHDR and CDR2 SFDVKD come from the germline V gene. The CDR3 contains 15 residues. The CDR3 sequence: CATSDSGTGSYEQYF. In nucleotides, the CDR3 is TGTGCCACCAGTGATTCGGGGACAGGGTCCTACGAGCAGTACTTC.

This clonotype was recorded at least ten times. The rearrangement joins TRBV27 to TRBJ1-3; D ambiguous. The CDR3 sequence is 15 residues long. The V gene lost 5 bases and the J gene lost 3 bases, with 14 bases spanning the gap. From germline, CDR1 is MNHEY and CDR2 SMNVEV (reference sequence). CDR3 sequence reads: CASSQAWTGGNTIYF. Here the CDR3 DNA reads TGTGCCAGCAGTCAGGCTTGGACCGGTGGAAACACCATATATTTT.

Regarding this clonotype: One end of the junction fails to match germline, which may point to a read error. V and J are TRBV29-1 and TRBJ2-2; 7 nucleotides match TRBD2. CDR3 length equals 16 residues. Germline CDR1 is SQVTM and CDR2 is ANQGSEA. CDR3 in DNA: TGCAGCGTTGAAGGGCGTGCGGGGGATGACACCGGGGAGATGTTTTTT. Its translation: CSVEGRAGDDTGEMFF.

This clonotype was detected many times. The CDR3 sequence is CASSLGATGLTGELFF. CDR3 DNA sequence: TGCGCCAGCAGTCTGGGGGCGACCGGTCTTACCGGGGAGCTGTTTTTT. The chain links TRBV4-3 to TRBJ2-2; D may be TRBD1 (6 bases). Between the trimmed V and J ends, which lost 6 bases and 5 bases, there was a span of 19 bases. There are 16 residues in the CDR3. Germline V CDR1 and CDR2: LGHNA, YSLEER.

The rearrangement links TRBV12-3 or TRBV12-4 to TRBJ2-7; weak D call: TRBD1 (6 bases). Deletions cut 7 bases from V and 3 bases from J, with 16 bases between. The CDR3 runs 14 residues. CDR3 residues: CASNSQGPNYEQYF. CDR3 coding DNA: TGTGCCAGCAACTCACAGGGACCGAACTACGAGCAGTACTTC.

This clonotype showed up just a few times. The V gene is TRBV3-1, the J gene TRBJ1-2; no definite D call. V lost 0 bases to trimming and J lost 3 bases, with 2 bases between them. CDR3 length: 12 residues. Per the germline V gene, CDR1 is LGHDT and CDR2 is YNNKEL (reference sequence). Here the CDR3 reads CASSQDDYGYTF. The CDR3 DNA reads TGTGCCAGCAGCCAAGACGACTATGGCTACACCTTC.

This clonotype was found a few times. This rearrangement joins TRBV24-1 to TRBJ1-2; D perhaps matches TRBD1 (5 bases). V lost 2 bases and J 2 bases, leaving 5 bases between the germline ends. This CDR3 has 13 residues. Germline V lookup: CDR1 KGHDR, CDR2 SFDVKD. CDR3 loop: CATSDWGNYGYTF. The CDR3 DNA reads TGTGCCACCAGTGATTGGGGGAACTATGGCTACACCTTC.

The chain carries TRBV7-2 and TRBJ1-6, with 7 bases matching TRBD1. V lost 5 bases to trimming and J lost 2 bases; unmatched junction nucleotides: 6. Germline CDR1 reads SGHTA; CDR2 reads FQGNSA. The CDR3 covers 16 residues. The CDR3: CASSQDRAAYNSPLHF. The CDR3 coding sequence is TGTGCCAGCAGCCAAGACAGGGCGGCCTATAATTCACCCCTCCACTTT. The entire variable domain, with the rest obtained from reference TRBV7-2 and TRBJ1-6, is as follows: GAGVSQSPSNKVTEKGKDVELRCDPISGHTALYWYRQSLGQGLEFLIYFQGNSAPDKSGLPSDRFSAERTGGSVSTLTIQRTQQEDSAVYLCASSQDRAAYNSPLHFGNGTRLTVT.

The table lists this clonotype with a count of one. With a much larger clone just one base away, this may be a read error. The final CDR3 position lacks the conserved phenylalanine or tryptophan, pointing to a likely read error. The chain joins TRBV12-5 to TRBJ1-1; 10 bases align to TRBD1. The trim removed 1 base at V and 1 base at J, leaving 0 bases unmatched. The CDR3 is 15 residues long. Germline CDR1 and CDR2: LGHNT and FRNRAP. The CDR3 loop is CASGLGQGANTEAFC. The CDR3 nucleotides read TGTGCTAGTGGTTTGGGACAGGGGGCGAACACTGAAGCTTTCTGT.

This clonotype was recorded at least ten times. V and J are TRBV3-1 and TRBJ2-2; D remains unclear. The ends were cut back, 3 bases at V and 1 base at J, with 6 bases in the middle. Germline loops: CDR1 LGHDT, CDR2 YNNKEL (reference sequence). The CDR3 sequence is 14 residues long. This chain's CDR3 is CASSQEQNTGELFF. In DNA, the CDR3 is TGTGCCAGCAGCCAGGAGCAGAACACCGGGGAGCTGTTTTTT.

In this sample, this clonotype turned up many times. The CDR3, as DNA: TGTGCCAGCAGCCGAATATACCGGGACAGGGTTCTAATATCTGGAAACACCATATATTTT. It yields the protein CASSRIYRDRVLISGNTIYF. The chain carries TRBV4-2 and TRBJ1-3, with TRBD1 matching 9 bases. The germline V gene has CDR1 LGHNA and CDR2 YNFKEQ. This CDR3 spans 20 amino acids. J was trimmed by 1 base and V by 4 bases; bases with no gene match: 17.